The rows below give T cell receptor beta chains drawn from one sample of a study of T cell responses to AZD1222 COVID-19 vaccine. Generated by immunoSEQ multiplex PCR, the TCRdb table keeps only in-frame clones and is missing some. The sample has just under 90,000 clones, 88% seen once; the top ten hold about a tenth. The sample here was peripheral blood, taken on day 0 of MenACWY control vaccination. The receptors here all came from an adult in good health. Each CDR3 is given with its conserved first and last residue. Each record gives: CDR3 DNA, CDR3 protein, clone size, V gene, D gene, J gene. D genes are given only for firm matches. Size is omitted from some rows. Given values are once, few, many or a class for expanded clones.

DNA: TGCGCCAGCAGCTCCTACGGGACAGGGAATGAAAAACTGTTTTTT
CDR3: CASSSYGTGNEKLFF
size: -
V: TRBV5-1
D: TRBD1
J: TRBJ1-4

DNA: TGTGCCTGGATCGGGACAGGGCAAGAGACCCAGTACTTC
CDR3: CAWIGTGQETQYF
size: -
V: TRBV30
D: TRBD1
J: TRBJ2-5

DNA: TGTGCCAGCAGCTTTATTGACAGAGGTGAAGCTTTCTTT
CDR3: CASSFIDRGEAFF
size: -
V: TRBV5-6
D: -
J: TRBJ1-1

DNA: TGTGCCTGGGACTACAGGTCTGGAAACACCATATATTTT
CDR3: CAWDYRSGNTIYF
size: -
V: TRBV30
D: -
J: TRBJ1-3

DNA: TGTGCCACCAGTGACCGAACGACAGGGAATAATGAAAAACTGTTTTTT
CDR3: CATSDRTTGNNEKLFF
size: once
V: TRBV24-1
D: TRBD1
J: TRBJ1-4

DNA: TGTGCCAGCAGCTTAGGGGCCAATGAGCAGTTCTTC
CDR3: CASSLGANEQFF
size: -
V: TRBV7-8
D: -
J: TRBJ2-1

DNA: TGCAGCGTACTAGCGGGGTTGGGCACAGATACGCAGTATTTT
CDR3: CSVLAGLGTDTQYF
size: -
V: TRBV29-1
D: TRBD2
J: TRBJ2-3

DNA: TGTGCCAGCAGCCCTTGGGGGGCCCCTAATACGCAGTATTTT
CDR3: CASSPWGAPNTQYF
size: -
V: TRBV7-3
D: -
J: TRBJ2-3

DNA: TGTGCCAGCAGCCCCCCCACGTGGGGCTATGGCTACACCTTC
CDR3: CASSPPTWGYGYTF
size: -
V: TRBV28
D: -
J: TRBJ1-2

DNA: TGTGCTAGTGGTTTGGTCCAGGTTGGGGACACCGGGGAGCTGTTTTTT
CDR3: CASGLVQVGDTGELFF
size: -
V: TRBV12-5
D: -
J: TRBJ2-2

DNA: TGTGCCTGGAGTAGAGACGCCGGGACGCCTCTTTGGTATGGCTACACCTTC
CDR3: CAWSRDAGTPLWYGYTF
size: -
V: TRBV30
D: -
J: TRBJ1-2

DNA: TGTGCCAGCAGCTACGGGGGGGGGACAGGGTCCCGCGGAGAAAAACTGTTTTTT
CDR3: CASSYGGGTGSRGEKLFF
size: -
V: TRBV3-1/TRBV3-2
D: TRBD1
J: TRBJ1-4

DNA: TGTGCCAGCAGCCAAGAAAGGGGACTAGCGGGGACAGATACGCAGTATTTT
CDR3: CASSQERGLAGTDTQYF
size: -
V: TRBV3-1/TRBV3-2
D: TRBD2
J: TRBJ2-3

DNA: TGTGCCAGCCACAGGGTCAGAACCGGGGAGCTGTTTTTT
CDR3: CASHRVRTGELFF
size: few
V: TRBV6-5
D: -
J: TRBJ2-2

DNA: TGTGCCAGTAGTATAGGTCCTGGCTATGGCTACACCTTC
CDR3: CASSIGPGYGYTF
size: -
V: TRBV19
D: -
J: TRBJ1-2

DNA: TGTGCCAGCGTTCGAGGACAGGGTGGGGGCACTAATGAAAAACTGTTTTTT
CDR3: CASVRGQGGGTNEKLFF
size: -
V: TRBV2
D: TRBD1
J: TRBJ1-4

DNA: TGTGCCAGCAGTCCCCGGACAGGTGGGAACTATGGCTACACCTTC
CDR3: CASSPRTGGNYGYTF
size: few
V: TRBV2
D: TRBD1
J: TRBJ1-2

DNA: TGTGCCAGCACCCAAGGGGGGGTCCGGGAGACCCAGTACTTC
CDR3: CASTQGGVRETQYF
size: -
V: TRBV6-5
D: -
J: TRBJ2-5

DNA: TGTGCCAGCAGTTACCGGACTAGCGGCCTTAATGAGCAGTTCTTC
CDR3: CASSYRTSGLNEQFF
size: -
V: TRBV6-2/TRBV6-3
D: TRBD2
J: TRBJ2-1

DNA: TGTGCCTGGAGACGTCAGGGGCTTGGGCCCCTCCACTTT
CDR3: CAWRRQGLGPLHF
size: -
V: TRBV30
D: -
J: TRBJ1-6

DNA: TGTGCCAGCAGCCACCTGGACAGCCGCTCCTATAATTCACCCCTCCACTTT
CDR3: CASSHLDSRSYNSPLHF
size: -
V: TRBV7-8
D: -
J: TRBJ1-6

DNA: TGTGCCAGCTCACCACGAACAGAGGCCTATAATTCACCCCTCCACTTT
CDR3: CASSPRTEAYNSPLHF
size: -
V: TRBV18
D: -
J: TRBJ1-6

DNA: TGTGCCAGCAGCCGCGGGACGCCTGAAGCTTTCTTT
CDR3: CASSRGTPEAFF
size: -
V: TRBV7-2
D: -
J: TRBJ1-1

DNA: TGTGCCAGCAGCGCTTACGGCGGGGGGTTCACAGATACGCAGTATTTT
CDR3: CASSAYGGGFTDTQYF
size: once
V: TRBV7-2
D: TRBD2
J: TRBJ2-3

DNA: TGCGCCAGCAGCTTAGGGACGGAGACCTACGAGCAGTACTTC
CDR3: CASSLGTETYEQYF
size: -
V: TRBV5-1
D: -
J: TRBJ2-7

DNA: TGTGCCAGCAGCCCGGGACTAGCGGGGTATTCCGAGCAGTACTTC
CDR3: CASSPGLAGYSEQYF
size: -
V: TRBV7-9
D: TRBD2
J: TRBJ2-7

DNA: TGTGCCAGCAGCGGAGAGGGGGCAGCTGGAAACACCATATATTTT
CDR3: CASSGEGAAGNTIYF
size: -
V: TRBV25-1
D: TRBD1
J: TRBJ1-3

DNA: TGCGCCAGCAGCTTAGGACAGGCAAACACTGAAGCTTTCTTT
CDR3: CASSLGQANTEAFF
size: -
V: TRBV5-1
D: TRBD1
J: TRBJ1-1

DNA: TGTGCCAGCAGCGTAGAGGGGGGTAGCTCCTATAATTCACCCCTCCACTTT
CDR3: CASSVEGGSSYNSPLHF
size: -
V: TRBV9
D: -
J: TRBJ1-6

DNA: TGTGCCAGCAGCTTGGAGGGGGCAGGGGGCACCGGGGAGCTGTTTTTT
CDR3: CASSLEGAGGTGELFF
size: -
V: TRBV5-8
D: TRBD1
J: TRBJ2-2

DNA: TGTGCCAGCACCTATGCGGACAGGGCTGAAGCTTTCTTT
CDR3: CASTYADRAEAFF
size: -
V: TRBV12-3/TRBV12-4
D: TRBD1
J: TRBJ1-1

DNA: TGTGCCTGGAGCTCGCAGCAAAGATCTAGCACAGATACGCAGTATTTT
CDR3: CAWSSQQRSSTDTQYF
size: -
V: TRBV30
D: -
J: TRBJ2-3

DNA: TGTGCCAGTTATAGGAGAGCGGGCCGGGGTGCCGATGAGCAGTTCTTC
CDR3: CASYRRAGRGADEQFF
size: -
V: TRBV19
D: -
J: TRBJ2-1

DNA: TGTGCCAGTAGTGACGGGAGGGCTCGGACTAATGAAAAACTGTTTTTT
CDR3: CASSDGRARTNEKLFF
size: -
V: TRBV19
D: -
J: TRBJ1-4

DNA: TGTGCCAGTAGTTTCGGCAGGAACACCGGGGAGCTGTTTTTT
CDR3: CASSFGRNTGELFF
size: once
V: TRBV19
D: -
J: TRBJ2-2

DNA: TGTGCCTGGACCATCCGACAGGTGAACACTGAAGCTTTCTTT
CDR3: CAWTIRQVNTEAFF
size: -
V: TRBV30
D: -
J: TRBJ1-1

DNA: TGCGCCAGCAGCTTAGGTTCGACAGGGGGGCAAGAGACCCAGTACTTC
CDR3: CASSLGSTGGQETQYF
size: -
V: TRBV5-1
D: TRBD1
J: TRBJ2-5

DNA: TGTGCCACCAGTGGAGGACAGGGAAACTATGGCTACACCTTC
CDR3: CATSGGQGNYGYTF
size: -
V: TRBV24-1
D: TRBD1
J: TRBJ1-2

DNA: TGTGCCAGCAGCTTACATGGCGATACGCAGTATTTT
CDR3: CASSLHGDTQYF
size: -
V: TRBV7-9
D: -
J: TRBJ2-3

DNA: TGTGCCAGCCAAGGGGCAAGGGGACAGCCCCAGCATTTT
CDR3: CASQGARGQPQHF
size: -
V: TRBV2
D: -
J: TRBJ1-5

DNA: TGTGCCAGCTCGCATCCCAAAATCACAGATACGCAGTATTTT
CDR3: CASSHPKITDTQYF
size: -
V: TRBV18
D: -
J: TRBJ2-3

DNA: TGTGCCAGCTCACCAGGAGTCTCTGGAAACACCATATATTTT
CDR3: CASSPGVSGNTIYF
size: -
V: TRBV18
D: -
J: TRBJ1-3

DNA: TGTGCCAGCAGCTCCGGGCGAAATTCACCCCTCCACTTT
CDR3: CASSSGRNSPLHF
size: -
V: TRBV7-2
D: -
J: TRBJ1-6

DNA: TGTGCCAGCAGTCTCCCACAGGGGTATGGCTACACCTTC
CDR3: CASSLPQGYGYTF
size: -
V: TRBV28
D: TRBD1
J: TRBJ1-2

DNA: TGTGCCAGCAGTTTGGTGGCGACTATGAACACCGGGGAGCTGTTTTTT
CDR3: CASSLVATMNTGELFF
size: -
V: TRBV27
D: -
J: TRBJ2-2

DNA: TGTGCCAGCAGTTACTTGACCCTCAGCTACGAGCAGTACTTC
CDR3: CASSYLTLSYEQYF
size: few
V: TRBV6-5
D: -
J: TRBJ2-7

DNA: TGTGCCACCAGCAGAGATTTACTAGGGGGGCGTGAGGACATTCAGTACTTC
CDR3: CATSRDLLGGREDIQYF
size: few
V: TRBV15
D: -
J: TRBJ2-4

DNA: TGCGCCAGCAGCCCTGGGGACAGGGAGAACACTGAAGCTTTCTTT
CDR3: CASSPGDRENTEAFF
size: -
V: TRBV5-1
D: TRBD1
J: TRBJ1-1

DNA: TGTGCCAGCAGCACACGACAGAGCGAGCAGTACTTC
CDR3: CASSTRQSEQYF
size: -
V: TRBV5-6
D: -
J: TRBJ2-7

DNA: TGTGCCAGCAGCCAAGATCTTGGGACTAGGGTTGAGACCCAGTACTTC
CDR3: CASSQDLGTRVETQYF
size: -
V: TRBV14
D: TRBD2
J: TRBJ2-5

DNA: TGCGCCAGCAGCCCGCCGACTGATACCTACGAGCAGTACTTC
CDR3: CASSPPTDTYEQYF
size: -
V: TRBV4-1
D: -
J: TRBJ2-7

DNA: TGTGCCTGGATAGGGAGTTTTGGAACTGAAGCTTTCTTT
CDR3: CAWIGSFGTEAFF
size: -
V: TRBV30
D: -
J: TRBJ1-1

DNA: TGTGCCAGCAGCGAGGACAGGGGGTATTCACCCCTCCACTTT
CDR3: CASSEDRGYSPLHF
size: medium-sized
V: TRBV13
D: TRBD1
J: TRBJ1-6

DNA: TGTGCCAGCAGCTTAGCGCTGGGCGGTTTCTCTGGAAACACCATATATTTT
CDR3: CASSLALGGFSGNTIYF
size: -
V: TRBV7-8
D: -
J: TRBJ1-3

DNA: TGTGCCACTGCTCCAAGGGGCGCGGGAACTAATGAAAAACTGTTTTTT
CDR3: CATAPRGAGTNEKLFF
size: -
V: TRBV19
D: -
J: TRBJ1-4

DNA: TGTGCCAGCAGTTTTGGGAGAAGTATGGCAGGGAACACCGGGGAGCTGTTTTTT
CDR3: CASSFGRSMAGNTGELFF
size: -
V: TRBV27
D: -
J: TRBJ2-2

DNA: TGTGCCAGCAGGGGACAGGGGGACAATGAGCAGTTCTTC
CDR3: CASRGQGDNEQFF
size: -
V: TRBV6-5
D: TRBD1
J: TRBJ2-1

DNA: TGTGCCAGCAGCCAAAACCAAGTGACAGGCCTTGGCTACACCTTC
CDR3: CASSQNQVTGLGYTF
size: -
V: TRBV7-9
D: -
J: TRBJ1-2

DNA: TGTGCCAGCAGTTTAGGATCCACTGAAGCTTTCTTT
CDR3: CASSLGSTEAFF
size: many
V: TRBV12-3/TRBV12-4
D: -
J: TRBJ1-1

DNA: TGCGCCAGCAGCCAAGATCGGGGAGTATATAGCAATCAGCCCCAGCATTTT
CDR3: CASSQDRGVYSNQPQHF
size: once
V: TRBV4-3
D: -
J: TRBJ1-5